Below, 21 T cell receptor beta chains from the same sample are listed, as sequenced in a study of blood T cell repertoires in COVID-19. The table came from immunoSEQ multiplex PCR; TCRdb's copy has only in-frame clones and leaves some out. The sample has 250,000 to 300,000 clones, 75% to 90% seen once; the top ten hold approximately 1.5%. Source material: PBMCs or T cells enriched from blood (not recorded which). The receptors derive from a woman aged 40-49 years who had recovered from COVID-19.

J is TRBJ1-1 and V is TRBV19; D ambiguous. Germline V gives CDR1 LNHDA, CDR2 SQIVND (reference sequence). V dropped 4 bases and J dropped 2 bases, with 14 bases sitting between them. The CDR3 sequence is 15 residues long. The CDR3 spells CASSRNGRTNTEAFF. CDR3 sequence (DNA): TGTGCCAGTAGTAGAAACGGGCGGACTAACACTGAAGCTTTCTTT.

The rearrangement uses TRBV5-1 and TRBJ2-3; TRBD2 might be the D (6 bases). Germline values: CDR1 SGHRS, CDR2 YFSETQ. Trimming cost V 2 bases and J 2 bases, with 9 bases left between them. There are 14 residues in the CDR3. DNA of the CDR3: TGCGCCAGCAGCTTACAGCGGGCCACAGATACGCAGTATTTT. It codes for CASSLQRATDTQYF.

The chain combines TRBV5-5 with TRBJ1-2, with D perhaps matching TRBD1 (6 bases). V was clipped by 4 bases and J by 4 bases, with 17 bases between them. The CDR3 loop spans 15 amino acids. Germline V CDR1 and CDR2: SGHKS, YYEKEE (reference sequence). CDR3: CASSTEQGPVYGYTF. The DNA of the CDR3 is TGTGCCAGCAGCACCGAACAGGGACCTGTCTATGGCTACACCTTC.

The V call is TRBV5-4, the J call TRBJ2-1; D not resolved. Germline CDR1 SGHNT, CDR2 YYREEE (reference sequence). V shed 4 bases and J shed 7 bases, with 9 bases lying between them. The CDR3 extends over 12 amino acids. CDR3 in amino acids: CASSVERNEQFF. CDR3 DNA: TGTGCCAGCAGCGTCGAGCGAAATGAGCAGTTCTTC. Variable domain in full (rest from reference TRBV5-4 and TRBJ2-1): ETGVTQSPTHLIKTRGQQVTLRCSSQSGHNTVSWYQQALGQGPQFIFQYYREEENGRGNFPPRFSGLQFPNYSSELNVNALELDDSALYLCASSVERNEQFFGPGTRLTVL.

A few counts support this clone. This rearrangement joins TRBV20-1 to TRBJ1-4; D gene unclear. The CDR3 loop spans 15 amino acids. Germline V CDR1 and CDR2: DFQATT, SNEGSKA (reference sequence). V was shortened by 3 bases and J by 0 bases, with 11 bases between the two germline ends. CDR3 in amino acids: CSASRGGTTNEKLFF. The CDR3 DNA sequence: TGCAGTGCTAGTCGTGGAGGAACAACTAATGAAAAACTGTTTTTT.

The chain combines TRBV7-9 with TRBJ2-4; 8 bases map to TRBD1. The CDR3 is 17 residues long. Germline V CDR1 and CDR2: SEHNR, FQNEAQ (reference sequence). Trimming at V came to 5 bases and at J to 1 base, leaving 10 bases not matched to a gene. The CDR3 loop is CASSPVQGERAKNIQYF. DNA of the CDR3: TGTGCCAGCAGCCCAGTACAGGGGGAAAGGGCCAAAAACATTCAGTACTTC.

In nucleotides, the CDR3 is TGTGCCAGCACTACCGACACCATTAACTATGGCTACACCTTC. Its translation: CASTTDTINYGYTF. The genes are TRBV5-6 and TRBJ1-2; D remains unclear. The germline V gene encodes CDR1 SGHDT and CDR2 YYEEEE. The CDR3 runs 14 residues. V lost 6 bases, J lost 1 base, and 13 bases lay in between.

J is TRBJ1-5 and V is TRBV18, with D possibly TRBD1 on 6 matching bases. Germline V gives CDR1 KGHSH, CDR2 LQKENI. The CDR3 spans 14 residues. Trimming took 0 bases from V and 5 from J, leaving 8 bases between them. The CDR3 DNA sequence: TGTGCCAGCTCACCACCGGACAGTTATCAGCCCCAGCATTTT. This codes for CASSPPDSYQPQHF.

This chain joins TRBV30 and TRBJ2-7, with 8 bases aligning to TRBD2. The junction had 9 bases not matched to a gene; V was cut back by 0 bases and J by 5 bases. CDR3 length: 15 amino acids. Germline V CDR1 and CDR2: GTSNPN, SVGIG (reference sequence). This CDR3 is CAWSVGLDGRDEQYF. The DNA for the CDR3 is TGTGCCTGGAGTGTAGGATTGGACGGGAGGGACGAGCAGTACTTC.

V is TRBV5-1 and J is TRBJ2-7, with 8 bases that match TRBD1. The CDR3 spans 16 residues. V was clipped by 0 bases and J by 4 bases; unmatched bases: 9. CDR1 and CDR2 from the germline V gene are SGHRS and YFSETQ. The CDR3 here is CASSLDRQGKGYEQYF. Written as DNA, the CDR3 is TGCGCCAGCAGCTTGGATCGACAGGGGAAAGGATACGAGCAGTACTTC. Filled out from reference TRBV5-1 and TRBJ2-7, the complete variable domain reads KAGVTQTPRYLIKTRGQQVTLSCSPISGHRSVSWYQQTPGQGLQFLFEYFSETQRNKGNFPGRFSGRQFSNSRSEMNVSTLELGDSALYLCASSLDRQGKGYEQYFGPGTRLTVT.

The V gene is TRBV5-1, the J gene TRBJ1-1; no clear D gene. CDR3 length: 15 residues. The germline V gene has CDR1 SGHRS and CDR2 YFSETQ. Trimming pared 0 bases from V and 3 bases from J, leaving 12 bases between. CDR3 loop: CASSLGGLLDTEAFF. The CDR3 region has the DNA TGCGCCAGCAGCTTGGGAGGGCTATTGGACACTGAAGCTTTCTTT.

The genes are TRBV5-5 and TRBJ1-1; D not resolved. V was clipped by 2 bases and J by 4 bases, with 21 bases between them. In germline, CDR1 is SGHKS, CDR2 YYEKEE (reference sequence). This CDR3 spans 17 amino acids. The CDR3 DNA follows: TGTGCCAGCAGCTTTCGGGTTCCTCCTAACGGTCTCACTGAAGCTTTCTTT. This translates into CASSFRVPPNGLTEAFF.

Written as DNA, the CDR3 is TGTGCCAGCAGCGCCGTACTCGTGAACACCGGGGAGCTGTTTTTT. Its protein is CASSAVLVNTGELFF. The V and J genes are TRBV9 and TRBJ2-2; D remains ambiguous. Trimming pared 3 bases from V and 1 base from J, leaving 10 bases between. The CDR3 is 15 amino acids. Germline V gene lookup returns CDR1 SGDLS and CDR2 YYNGEE.

V gene TRBV30 combines with J gene TRBJ1-2; the D gene is possibly TRBD1 (5 bases). Germline CDR1 GTSNPN, CDR2 SVGIG (reference sequence). The CDR3 loop spans 15 amino acids. Trimming shortened V by 0 bases and J by 5 bases, and 16 bases separated the two germline ends. CDR3 residues: CAWSVKPPRDYGYTF. CDR3 DNA sequence: TGTGCCTGGAGTGTAAAACCCCCCAGGGATTATGGCTACACCTTC.

The gene calls are TRBV5-4 and TRBJ1-2, with 7 bases lining up with TRBD1. Germline CDR1 and CDR2: SGHNT and YYREEE (reference sequence). The J segment lost 6 bases and the V segment lost 3 bases, leaving 8 bases of the junction unmatched. CDR3 length: 14 residues. DNA of the CDR3: TGTGCCAGCAGCTCCGGCAGGGGGTTGCATGGCTACACCTTC. Protein product: CASSSGRGLHGYTF.

CDR3 in DNA: TGTGCCAGCAGTTTATCCCTAGCGGGCACCGGGGAGCTGTTTTTT. Residues: CASSLSLAGTGELFF. This chain joins TRBV28 and TRBJ2-2; 8 nucleotides agree with TRBD2. Germline V lookup: CDR1 MDHEN, CDR2 SYDVKM. J was trimmed by 4 bases and V by 1 base; bases with no gene match: 2. This CDR3 region has 15 residues.

The CDR3 here is CASSSRQSGGYGYTF. For the CDR3, the DNA is TGTGCCAGCAGTTCCAGACAGTCGGGGGGCTATGGCTACACCTTC. The V and J genes are TRBV6-5 and TRBJ1-2; D possibly corresponds to TRBD1 (5 bases). V shed 4 bases and J shed 4 bases, with 16 bases lying between them. The CDR3 consists of 15 residues. Germline CDR1 MNHEY, CDR2 SVGAGI.

The rearrangement joins TRBV5-1 to TRBJ1-2; no clear D. The V gene lost 0 bases and the J gene lost 8 bases, with 14 bases spanning the gap. The CDR3 totals 14 residues. CDR1 is SGHRS and CDR2 is YFSETQ in the germline V gene. The CDR3 DNA sequence: TGCGCCAGCAGCTTGGATCACGGTTACGGGGGCTACACCTTC. Encoded protein: CASSLDHGYGGYTF.

This clone was observed a few times. The chain combines TRBV6-5 with TRBJ1-3, with TRBD1 identical over 8 bases. Germline V gives CDR1 MNHEY, CDR2 SVGAGI. Unmatched junction bases numbered 12, after V lost 6 bases and J lost 8 bases. The CDR3 consists of 15 residues. The CDR3 region has the DNA TGTGCCAGCAGGCCCAGGGGGCCTCTTCGGGACACCATATATTTT. Amino acids: CASRPRGPLRDTIYF.

V is TRBV9 and J is TRBJ1-6; D unclear. The CDR3 has 12 residues. Germline lookup yields CDR1 SGDLS and CDR2 YYNGEE. The V gene lost 4 bases and the J gene lost 7 bases, with 6 bases spanning the gap. The CDR3 DNA reads as TGTGCCAGCAGCCCGAGGAATTCACCCCTCCACTTT. Translated: CASSPRNSPLHF.

The CDR3 DNA sequence: TGTGCCAGCAGCCCCTTGGGGGCTTCAGACACAGATACGCAGTATTTT. Its protein product is CASSPLGASDTDTQYF. The V call is TRBV6-6, the J call TRBJ2-3; tentatively, D is TRBD1 (6 bases). Germline CDR1 reads MNHNY; CDR2 reads SVGAGI (reference sequence). This CDR3 spans 16 amino acids. With 6 bases removed from V and 2 bases from J, the gap between germline ends came to 18 bases.